These 22 T cell receptor beta chains were sequenced from one sample in a study of early T cells in non-severe SARS-CoV-2 infection. A single record per CDR3 protein comes from TCRdb applying MiXCR to the 5' RACE reads. The data hold about 110,000 distinct CDR3 sequences, with around 10% observed a single time. Sequenced sample: whole blood. The source of these receptors is an adult who was a healthcare worker with PCR-confirmed SARS-CoV-2 infection or an uninfected control (not recorded which).

The chain links TRBV7-6 to TRBJ2-5; D is unresolved. The CDR3 consists of 14 residues. Trimming cost V 3 bases and J 6 bases, with 14 bases left between them. The germline V gene has CDR1 SGHVS and CDR2 FNYEAQ. The chain's CDR3 is CASSLQGWQKTQYF. CDR3 coding DNA: TGTGCCAGCAGCTTGCAAGGGTGGCAGAAGACCCAGTACTTC.

This clonotype was picked up many times. This chain joins TRBV7-2 and TRBJ2-7; 8 bases fit TRBD1. The CDR3 totals 16 residues. V lost 5 bases to trimming and J lost 4 bases; unmatched junction nucleotides: 13. Germline V CDR1 and CDR2: SGHTA, FQGNSA. The CDR3 spells CASSASGTGGGYEQYF. As DNA, the CDR3 is TGTGCCAGCAGCGCCTCCGGGACAGGCGGCGGGTACGAGCAGTACTTC.

This clonotype was detected only once. The chain joins TRBV4-1 to TRBJ2-7; D is unclear. The CDR3 runs to 13 residues. V lost 8 bases and J lost 1, with 12 bases in between. The germline V gene encodes CDR1 MGHRA and CDR2 YSYEKL. The CDR3 bases are TGCGCCAGCGGCCCCGAGTTTTCCTACGAGCAGTACTTC. Translated: CASGPEFSYEQYF.

The genes are TRBV5-1 and TRBJ2-7; 9 bases are a match to TRBD1. The V gene's germline CDR1 is SGHRS and CDR2 YFSETQ. The CDR3 loop spans 16 amino acids. The trim removed 3 bases at V and 5 bases at J, leaving 12 bases unmatched. The CDR3 nucleotides are TGCGCCAGCAGCTCCTTACCGGGACAGGGCCCCCACGAGCAGTACTTC. Residues: CASSSLPGQGPHEQYF. Looking up the rest from reference TRBV5-1 and TRBJ2-7 gives the full variable domain: KAGVTQTPRYLIKTRGQQVTLSCSPISGHRSVSWYQQTPGQGLQFLFEYFSETQRNKGNFPGRFSGRQFSNSRSEMNVSTLELGDSALYLCASSSLPGQGPHEQYFGPGTRLTVT.

With respect to this clonotype: One end of the junction varies from germline; a read error may be responsible. This chain connects TRBV3-1 to TRBJ1-1; the D gene is possibly TRBD1 (5 bases). In germline, CDR1 is LGHDT, CDR2 YNNKEL (reference sequence). The CDR3 runs 13 residues. The CDR3 DNA sequence: TGTGCCAGCAGCCTACAGGAGAACACTGAAGTTTTCTTT. It encodes CASSLQENTEVFF.

This rearrangement joins TRBV12-3 or TRBV12-4 to TRBJ2-7; TRBD1 is a possible D gene (5 bases). The CDR3 extends over 15 amino acids. V was pared by 2 bases and J by 7 bases, with 18 bases between. CDR3 sequence: CASSLSTGSPQEQYF. DNA for the CDR3: TGTGCCAGCAGTTTATCAACAGGTTCCCCTCAGGAGCAGTACTTC.

J is TRBJ1-5 and V is TRBV2, with D uncertain. V gave up 8 bases and J gave up 9 bases, with 14 bases separating them. There are 12 residues in the CDR3. Per the germline V gene, CDR1 is SNHLY and CDR2 is FYNNEI. The CDR3 loop is CASGRSSRPQHF. The CDR3 DNA sequence: TGTGCCAGCGGAAGGTCGTCTAGGCCCCAGCATTTT.

This clonotype was recorded at least ten times. The chain carries TRBV6-4 and TRBJ2-1, with no clear D. The ends were cut back, 1 base at V and 10 bases at J, with 8 bases in the middle. This CDR3 comprises 12 residues. The V gene's germline CDR1 is MRHNA and CDR2 SNTAGT. In DNA, the CDR3 is TGTGCCAGCAGTGACTGGGGAAGGGAGCAGTTCTTC. Amino acid sequence: CASSDWGREQFF.

The V call is TRBV7-9, the J call TRBJ1-4, with 7 positions matching TRBD1. Germline CDR1 and CDR2: SEHNR and FQNEAQ (reference sequence). The length of the CDR3 is 15 residues. The V gene end was trimmed by 5 bases and the J gene end by 4 bases; junction bases not matched to a gene: 7. Here the CDR3 reads CASSRPGTVNEKLFF. CDR3 DNA: TGTGCCAGCAGCCGCCCCGGGACAGTTAATGAAAAACTGTTTTTT.

The V call is TRBV5-1, the J call TRBJ2-5; no definite D call. Germline assignment: CDR1 SGHRS and CDR2 YFSETQ. CDR3 length: 15 residues. With 5 bases removed from V and 1 base from J, the gap between germline ends came to 15 bases. The CDR3 nucleotides are TGCGCCAGCAGAAAACACCAGGCGAGCCAAGAGACCCAGTACTTC. It encodes CASRKHQASQETQYF.

This clonotype was detected only a few times. This chain uses TRBV6-6 with TRBJ2-1; the match to TRBD1 covers 10 bases. The CDR3 is 16 amino acids. From germline, CDR1 is MNHNY and CDR2 SVGAGI (reference sequence). The trim removed 2 bases at V and 5 bases at J, leaving 6 bases unmatched. The CDR3: CASSYRQGASDNEQFF. The CDR3 DNA reads TGTGCCAGCAGTTACAGACAGGGGGCCTCGGACAATGAGCAGTTCTTC.

This clonotype was observed a handful of times. This chain uses TRBV10-3 with TRBJ2-7, with D possibly TRBD1 on 6 matching bases. CDR1 ENHRY and CDR2 SYGVKD come from the germline V gene. CDR3 length: 12 residues. V gave up 5 bases and J gave up 3 bases, with 8 bases separating them. CDR3 in amino acids: CAISLDSYEQYF. CDR3 nucleotide sequence: TGTGCCATCAGTTTGGACAGCTACGAGCAGTACTTC.

The chain employs TRBV7-9 and TRBJ2-1; D remains ambiguous. V was pared by 0 bases and J by 7 bases, with 13 bases between. Germline CDR1 reads SEHNR; CDR2 reads FQNEAQ (reference sequence). There are 15 residues in the CDR3. This CDR3 is CASSLATPAWNEQFF. The CDR3 DNA reads as TGTGCCAGCAGCTTAGCGACCCCAGCTTGGAATGAGCAGTTCTTC.

This clonotype occurred many times. This sequence joins TRBV12-3 or TRBV12-4 and TRBJ2-7, with 8 positions matching TRBD2. This CDR3 comprises 15 residues. V shed 4 bases and J 6 bases; nucleotides not matched to a gene: 11. CDR3: CASSSSGLEGLEQYF. The DNA for the CDR3 is TGTGCCAGCAGTTCCTCGGGACTAGAGGGACTCGAGCAGTACTTC.

This clonotype was detected only a few times. V gene TRBV5-1 combines with J gene TRBJ2-1; 7 positions agree with TRBD1. Germline-derived CDR1 and CDR2 are SGHRS and YFSETQ. V dropped 7 bases and J dropped 4; count of bases not matched to a gene: 5. CDR3 length: 13 residues. CDR3 DNA sequence: TGCGCCAGCTTCGGACAGGCTTACAATGAGCAGTTCTTC. Translation: CASFGQAYNEQFF.

The chain is built from TRBV6-6 and TRBJ1-2, with unresolved D. The CDR3 has 11 residues. Germline CDR1 MNHNY, CDR2 SVGAGI (reference sequence). V was trimmed by 8 bases and J by 2 bases, leaving 6 bases between them. The CDR3 region has the DNA TGTGCCAGCGGCCGAAACTATGGCTACACCTTC. This translates into CASGRNYGYTF.

Ten or more counts support this clonotype. CDR3 protein: CASSLRLAGHTGELFF. The CDR3, as DNA: TGTGCCAGCAGCCTCAGACTAGCGGGACACACCGGGGAGCTGTTTTTT. The chain links TRBV12-3 or TRBV12-4 to TRBJ2-2; 11 bases fit TRBD2. There are 16 residues in the CDR3. V trimming: 6 bases; J trimming: 3 bases; junction bases outside the gene matches: 6.

The V gene is TRBV3-1, the J gene TRBJ1-6; D perhaps matches TRBD1 (5 bases). Germline-derived CDR1 and CDR2 are LGHDT and YNNKEL (reference sequence). This CDR3 spans 14 amino acids. Trimming took 2 bases from V and 10 from J, leaving 12 bases between them. CDR3: CASSQRGGTSPLHF. The CDR3 DNA reads TGTGCCAGCAGCCAACGGGGAGGGACCTCACCCCTCCACTTT.

The rearrangement joins TRBV25-1 to TRBJ2-1; the D gene is possibly TRBD1 (6 bases). This CDR3 contains 15 residues. The germline V gene encodes CDR1 MGHDK and CDR2 SYGVNS. The V and J ends lost 3 bases and 2 bases respectively, with 11 bases between them. CDR3 bases: TGTGCCAGCAGTGAGTACAGGGTAGCCTACAATGAGCAGTTCTTC. Translation: CASSEYRVAYNEQFF.

Concerning this clonotype: This may arise from a read error, as a much more abundant clone is one base away. This chain uses TRBV10-3 with TRBJ2-4, with TRBD2 identical over 8 bases. Germline CDR1 reads ENHRY; CDR2 reads SYGVKD. The CDR3 loop spans 13 amino acids. In DNA form, the CDR3 reads TGTGCCATGGCGGGGGGAGCCAAAAACATGCAGTACTTC. This gives the protein CAMAGGAKNMQYF.

The chain joins TRBV29-1 to TRBJ1-2; D unresolved. The CDR3 length is 13 residues. Germline values: CDR1 SQVTM, CDR2 ANQGSEA. CDR3 loop: CALSGGIGYGYTF. CDR3 sequence (DNA): TGCGCGTTGAGTGGCGGGATCGGCTATGGCTACACCTTC.

In this sample, this clonotype turned up a few times. This rearrangement joins TRBV28 to TRBJ2-2, with D tentatively TRBD1 or TRBD2 (5 bases each). This CDR3 comprises 20 residues. The V gene's germline CDR1 is MDHEN and CDR2 SYDVKM. The V end lost 4 bases, the J end lost 6 bases, and 30 bases lay between the germline ends. Written as DNA, the CDR3 is TGTGCCAGCAGTTCCAGGGCGTGGGGGATTATTACCCTGGGTCCCGGGGAGCTGTTTTTT. It yields the protein CASSSRAWGIITLGPGELFF. Full variable domain (remainder filled in from reference TRBV28 and TRBJ2-2): DVKVTQSSRYLVKRTGEKVFLECVQDMDHENMFWYRQDPGLGLRLIYFSYDVKMKEKGDIPEGYSVSREKKERFSLILESASTNQTSMYLCASSSRAWGIITLGPGELFFGEGSRLTVL.